This paragraph reports one TCR beta chain. The CDR3 loop spans 11 amino acids. Trimming took 10 bases from V and 5 from J; bases not matched to a gene: 5. Germline CDR1 is ENHRY and CDR2 is SYGVKD. The method was immunoSEQ multiplex PCR; TCRdb's version includes in-frame clones alone and lacks a portion of them. Among over 25,000 clones listed, 84% were seen once. This sample was taken from a study of blood T cell repertoires in COVID-19. The sample was peripheral blood. The chain joins TRBV10-3 to TRBJ2-7; 7 bases fit TRBD1. The TCR comes from a man in his sixties or seventies with active COVID-19. CDR3 loop: CATLQGNEQYF. In DNA form, the CDR3 reads TGTGCCACCTTACAGGGGAACGAGCAGTACTTC.